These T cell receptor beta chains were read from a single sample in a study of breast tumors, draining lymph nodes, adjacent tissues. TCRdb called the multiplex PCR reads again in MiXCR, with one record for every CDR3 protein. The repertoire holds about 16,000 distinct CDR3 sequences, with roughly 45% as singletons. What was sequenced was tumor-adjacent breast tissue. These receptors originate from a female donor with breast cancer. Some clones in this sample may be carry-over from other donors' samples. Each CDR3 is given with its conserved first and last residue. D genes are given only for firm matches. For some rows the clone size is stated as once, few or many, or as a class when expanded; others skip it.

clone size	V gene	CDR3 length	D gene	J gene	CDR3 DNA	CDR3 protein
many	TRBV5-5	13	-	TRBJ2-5	TGTGCCAGCAGCAGGAACCACCAAGAGACCCAGTACTTC	CASSRNHQETQYF
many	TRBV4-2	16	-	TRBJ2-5	TGTGCCAGCAGCCAAGGAGGGACAAGTTCGGGAGAGACCCAGTACTTC	CASSQGGTSSGETQYF
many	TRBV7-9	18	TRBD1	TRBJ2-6	TGTGCCAGCAGCGGCCCGGGACAGGGCCGCTCTGGGGCCAACGTCCTGACTTTC	CASSGPGQGRSGANVLTF
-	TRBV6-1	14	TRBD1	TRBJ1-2	TGTGCCAGCAGTGAAGGGACAGGGCTCTATGGCTACACCTTC	CASSEGTGLYGYTF
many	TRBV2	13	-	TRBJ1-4	TGTGCCAGCAGTGAAACAGGTCGGGAAAAACTGTTTTTT	CASSETGREKLFF
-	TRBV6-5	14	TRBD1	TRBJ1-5	TGTGCCAGCAGGACAGGGATGGGCATTCAGCCCCGGCATTTT	CASRTGMGIQPRHF
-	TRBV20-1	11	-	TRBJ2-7	TGCAGTGCTACAGGGCACAACGAGCAGTACTTC	CSATGHNEQYF
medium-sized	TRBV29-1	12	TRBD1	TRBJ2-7	TGCAGCGTTGTTACAGGGGGCCACGAGCAGTACTTC	CSVVTGGHEQYF
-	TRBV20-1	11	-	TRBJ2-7	TGCAGTGCTAGCGGGAGTTACGAGCAGTACTTC	CSASGSYEQYF
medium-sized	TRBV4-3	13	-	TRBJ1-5	TGCGCCAGCAGCTCCTCTCCTGGTCAGCCCCAGCATTTT	CASSSSPGQPQHF
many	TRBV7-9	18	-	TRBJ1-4	TGTGCCAGCAGCTTTATGCTAATACAGGGAGAGAGATACGAAAAACTGTTTTTT	CASSFMLIQGERYEKLFF
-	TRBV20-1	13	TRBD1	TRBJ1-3	TGCAGTGCTATCCGGGACAGTGGAAACACCATATATTTT	CSAIRDSGNTIYF
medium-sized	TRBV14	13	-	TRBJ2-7	TGTGCCAGCAGCCAATATAGCGGCTACGAGCAGTACTTC	CASSQYSGYEQYF
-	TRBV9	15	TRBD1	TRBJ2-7	TGTGCCAGCAGCTTAACCGGGACAGGGGGCGGCGAGCAGTACTTC	CASSLTGTGGGEQYF
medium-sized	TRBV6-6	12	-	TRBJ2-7	TGTGCCAGCAGTAAAGGGACTTACGAGCAGTACTTC	CASSKGTYEQYF
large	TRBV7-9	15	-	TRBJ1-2	TGTGCCAGCAGCGACAGAAATGGGGGGGGTGGCGGCTACACCTTC	CASSDRNGGGGGYTF
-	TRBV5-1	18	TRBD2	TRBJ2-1	TGCGCCAGCAGCCGACAACTCCGGACTAGCGGGAGCGGGGATGAGCAGTTCTTC	CASSRQLRTSGSGDEQFF
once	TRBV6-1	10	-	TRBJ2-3	TGTGCCAGCAGTTGGGATACGCAGTATTTT	CASSWDTQYF
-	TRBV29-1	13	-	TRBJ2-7	TGCAGCGTCCACTCCAGGGGGGCCCACGAGCAGTACTTC	CSVHSRGAHEQYF
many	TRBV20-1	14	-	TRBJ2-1	TGCAGTGCCCCCACTAGTTTTGACTACAATGAGCAGTTCTTC	CSAPTSFDYNEQFF
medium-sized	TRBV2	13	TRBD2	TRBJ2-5	TGTGCCAGCCGAGGGACTACACAAGAGACCCAGTACTTC	CASRGTTQETQYF
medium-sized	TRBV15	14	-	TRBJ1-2	TGTGCCACCAGCAGAGACATTGGACAGTCTGGCTACACCTTC	CATSRDIGQSGYTF
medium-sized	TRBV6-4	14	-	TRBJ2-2	TGTGCCAGCAGCGACCAGGGTGATAGCGGGGAGCTGTTTTTT	CASSDQGDSGELFF
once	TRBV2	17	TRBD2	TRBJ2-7	TGTGCCAGCAGTGTAAAGGGAAACTTAGCGGGGGCCTACGAGCAGTACTTC	CASSVKGNLAGAYEQYF
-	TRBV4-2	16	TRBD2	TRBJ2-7	TGTGCCAGCAGCCAAGAGCCGGGACTAGCGGGATACGAGCAGTACTTC	CASSQEPGLAGYEQYF
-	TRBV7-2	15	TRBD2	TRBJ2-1	TGTGCCAGCAGCTCACAGCGGGGGGCCTACAATGAGCAGTTCTTC	CASSSQRGAYNEQFF
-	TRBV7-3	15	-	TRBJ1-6	TGTGCCAGCAGCCGCCGGGACACCGATAATTCACCCCTCCACTTT	CASSRRDTDNSPLHF
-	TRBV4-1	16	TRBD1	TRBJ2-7	TGCGCCAGCAGGCCAGCGGTGGACAGGGTTTTTTACGAGCAGTACTTC	CASRPAVDRVFYEQYF
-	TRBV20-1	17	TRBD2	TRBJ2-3	TGCAGTGTCAGCGGACTAGCGGGGGAGTGGGGCACAGATACGCAGTATTTT	CSVSGLAGEWGTDTQYF
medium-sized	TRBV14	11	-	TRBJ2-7	TGTGCCAGCAGCCAGGCTTACGAGCAGTACTTC	CASSQAYEQYF
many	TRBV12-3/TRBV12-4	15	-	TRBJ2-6	TGTGCCAGCAGGGGGAGGAGCTCTGGGGCCAACGTCCTGACTTTC	CASRGRSSGANVLTF
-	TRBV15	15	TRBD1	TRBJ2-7	TGTGCCACCAGCAGCACCCGGACAGGGGCTTACGAGCAGTACTTC	CATSSTRTGAYEQYF
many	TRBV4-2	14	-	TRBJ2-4	TGTGCCAGCAGCCAAGTGGCAGGGGGGGACATTCAGTACTTC	CASSQVAGGDIQYF
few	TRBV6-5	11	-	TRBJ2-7	TGTGCCAGCAGTCCCTCCTACGAGCAGTACTTC	CASSPSYEQYF
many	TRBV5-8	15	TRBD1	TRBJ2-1	TGTGCCAGCAGCAAGGACAGGGGACCCTACAATGAGCAGTTCTTC	CASSKDRGPYNEQFF
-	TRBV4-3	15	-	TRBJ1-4	TGCGCCAGCAGCCAGCGGGGAAAGCGTGGTGAAAAACTGTTTTTT	CASSQRGKRGEKLFF
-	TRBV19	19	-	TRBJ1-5	TGTGCCAGTACTCCCCGCTCCCCCTGGAACGGGGGTGGCAATCAGCCCCAGCATTTT	CASTPRSPWNGGGNQPQHF
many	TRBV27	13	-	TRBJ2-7	TGTGCCAGCAGTTTCACAGTTTCCTACGAGCAGTACTTC	CASSFTVSYEQYF
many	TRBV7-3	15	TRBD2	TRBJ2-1	TGTGCCAGCAGCTTGACTAGCACCCCTTACAATGAGCAGTTCTTC	CASSLTSTPYNEQFF